Listed below are T cell receptor beta chains from one sample, sequenced in a study of naive and memory T cell subsets. TCRdb re-called the UMI-ligation and nested PCR reads with MiXCR, one entry per CDR3 protein. The sample shows 150,000 or so distinct CDR3 sequences, 22% of them seen only once. The sample consisted of naive CD4+ T cells from blood. Source of these receptors: a human donor in good health. Both conserved end residues are trimmed from each CDR3. Fields, in order: V gene, J gene, CDR3 protein.

TRBV6-2/TRBV6-3	TRBJ2-1	ASSFGLAYNEQF
TRBV10-2	TRBJ1-3	ATNKGRFNSGNTIY
TRBV6-6	TRBJ2-1	ASSHGQSSYNEQF
TRBV6-6	TRBJ1-1	ASSYSRDRGPGGTEAF
TRBV18	TRBJ1-1	ASSPPGVMNTEAF
TRBV6-6	TRBJ2-7	ASSWRRDRKNYEQY
TRBV5-1	TRBJ2-7	ASSPSGRWPYEQY
TRBV7-2	TRBJ2-4	ASSLALEGLGY
TRBV6-2/TRBV6-3	TRBJ2-1	ASSPGTASEQF
TRBV6-1	TRBJ1-5	ASRISRQGNQPQH
TRBV5-1	TRBJ2-1	ASSLLGRGPTTYNEQF
TRBV30	TRBJ1-2	AWSVRQAGYGYT
TRBV19	TRBJ2-1	ASSTTGIYYNEQF
TRBV20-1	TRBJ1-5	SARDRWTGSLSNQPQH
TRBV28	TRBJ1-4	ASSLWVATNEKLF
TRBV30	TRBJ2-7	AWSTGAYEQY
TRBV28	TRBJ2-1	ASSVGLAENNEQF
TRBV20-1	TRBJ2-7	SAREPGRGPYEQY
TRBV6-5	TRBJ2-7	ASSRTGTTYEQY
TRBV25-1	TRBJ2-3	ASSQGWQRTDTQY
TRBV28	TRBJ2-3	ASSSGLRRRTDMQY
TRBV7-2	TRBJ1-5	ASSAGGGGNQPQH
TRBV5-1	TRBJ2-7	ASSRTGTGTFEQY
TRBV6-5	TRBJ1-3	ASKGPQGLPATGNTVY
TRBV5-1	TRBJ2-5	ASSLPGLAGGETQY
TRBV19	TRBJ2-7	ATQGTGIYEQY
TRBV6-1	TRBJ2-6	ASSESGTGANVLT
TRBV7-2	TRBJ2-7	ASSLDSQVPTYEQY
TRBV4-1	TRBJ1-1	ASRLRQGKTEAF
TRBV29-1	TRBJ2-5	SGKLETQY
TRBV19	TRBJ2-6	ASSLHQGTGANVLT
TRBV12-3/TRBV12-4	TRBJ2-1	ASSFISNNEQF
TRBV5-5	TRBJ1-1	ASSLVGGLNTEAF
TRBV6-6	TRBJ1-1	ASSLKALNTEAF
TRBV29-1	TRBJ1-1	SVGKQGVSEAF
TRBV6-5	TRBJ2-1	ASSQLAGSSYNEQF
TRBV6-6	TRBJ1-1	ASSYLSAEAF